This TCR beta chain derives from a study of identical twins. TCRdb processed the 5' RACE reads anew with MiXCR; each CDR3 protein has one entry. The repertoire holds about 250,000 distinct CDR3 sequences, with approximately 8.6% as singletons. Ten or more counts support this clonotype. Trimming at V came to 5 bases and at J to 8 bases, leaving 8 bases not matched to a gene. Looked up from germline, CDR1 is LGHDT and CDR2 is YNNKEL (reference sequence). This CDR3 has 14 amino acids. This sample also belongs to another study, concerning yellow fever vaccine responses in identical twins.

This TCR came from a woman aged 18-29 years in good health. The chain recombines TRBV3-1 with TRBJ2-1, with 8 nucleotides matching TRBD1. Sequencing input: CD8+ T cells sorted from blood. The CDR3 bases are TGTGCCAGCAGCTCCCCGGACAGGGACGATGAGCAGTTCTTC. This translates into CASSSPDRDDEQFF.